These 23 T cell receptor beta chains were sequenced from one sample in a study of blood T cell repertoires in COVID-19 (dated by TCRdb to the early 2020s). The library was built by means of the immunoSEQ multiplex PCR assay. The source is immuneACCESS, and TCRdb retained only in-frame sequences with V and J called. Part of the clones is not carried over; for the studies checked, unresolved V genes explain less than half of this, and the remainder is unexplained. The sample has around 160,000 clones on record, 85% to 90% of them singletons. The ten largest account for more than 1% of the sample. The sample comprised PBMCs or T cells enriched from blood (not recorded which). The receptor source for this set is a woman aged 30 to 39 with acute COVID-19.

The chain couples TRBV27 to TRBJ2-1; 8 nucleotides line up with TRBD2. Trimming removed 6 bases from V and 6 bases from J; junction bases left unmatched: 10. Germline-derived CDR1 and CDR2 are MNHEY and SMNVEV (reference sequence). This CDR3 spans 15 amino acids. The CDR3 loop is CASRRPGLDGNEQFF. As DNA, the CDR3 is TGTGCCAGCAGACGACCGGGACTAGATGGCAATGAGCAGTTCTTC.

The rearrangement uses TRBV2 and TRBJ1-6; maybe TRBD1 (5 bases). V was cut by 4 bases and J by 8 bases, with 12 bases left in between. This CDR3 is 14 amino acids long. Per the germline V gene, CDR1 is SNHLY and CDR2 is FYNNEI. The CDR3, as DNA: TGTGCCAGCAGTGTACAGGTTCGGGATTCACCCCTCCACTTT. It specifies CASSVQVRDSPLHF.

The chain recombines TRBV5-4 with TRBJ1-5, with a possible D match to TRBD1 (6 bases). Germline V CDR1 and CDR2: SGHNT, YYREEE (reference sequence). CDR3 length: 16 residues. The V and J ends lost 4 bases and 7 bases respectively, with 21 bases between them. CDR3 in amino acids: CASSVNGGALPQPQHF. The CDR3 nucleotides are TGTGCCAGCAGCGTGAACGGGGGGGCGCTGCCCCAGCCCCAGCATTTT.

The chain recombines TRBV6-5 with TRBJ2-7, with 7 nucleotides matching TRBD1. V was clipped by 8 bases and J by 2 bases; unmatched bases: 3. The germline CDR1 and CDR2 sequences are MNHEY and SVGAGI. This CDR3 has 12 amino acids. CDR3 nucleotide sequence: TGTGCCAGCGGACAGGCCACCTACGAGCAGTACTTC. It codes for CASGQATYEQYF.

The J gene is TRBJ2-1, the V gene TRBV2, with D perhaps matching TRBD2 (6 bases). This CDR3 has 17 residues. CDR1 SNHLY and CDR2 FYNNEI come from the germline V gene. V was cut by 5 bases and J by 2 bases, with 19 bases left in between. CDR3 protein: CASSFYSSVDAYNEQFF. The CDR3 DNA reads TGTGCCAGCAGTTTCTATTCTAGCGTGGACGCCTACAATGAGCAGTTCTTC.

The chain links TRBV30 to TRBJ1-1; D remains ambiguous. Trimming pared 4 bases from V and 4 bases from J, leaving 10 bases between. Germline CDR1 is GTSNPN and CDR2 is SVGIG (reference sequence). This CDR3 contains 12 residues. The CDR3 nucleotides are TGTGCCTGGATATATGGCAGCACTGAAGCTTTCTTT. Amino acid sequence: CAWIYGSTEAFF.

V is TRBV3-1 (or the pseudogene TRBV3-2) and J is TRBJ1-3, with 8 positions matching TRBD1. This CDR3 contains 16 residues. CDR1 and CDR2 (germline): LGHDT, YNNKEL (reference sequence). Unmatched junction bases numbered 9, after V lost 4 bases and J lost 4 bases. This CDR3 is CASSPLQGAGGNTIYF. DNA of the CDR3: TGTGCCAGCAGCCCTTTGCAGGGGGCAGGAGGAAACACCATATATTTT.

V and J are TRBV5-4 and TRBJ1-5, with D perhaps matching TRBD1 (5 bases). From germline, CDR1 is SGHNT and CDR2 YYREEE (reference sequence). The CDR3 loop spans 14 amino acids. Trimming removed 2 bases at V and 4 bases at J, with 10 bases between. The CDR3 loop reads CASSFLGENQPQHF. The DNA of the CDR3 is TGTGCCAGCAGCTTTCTAGGGGAAAATCAGCCCCAGCATTTT.

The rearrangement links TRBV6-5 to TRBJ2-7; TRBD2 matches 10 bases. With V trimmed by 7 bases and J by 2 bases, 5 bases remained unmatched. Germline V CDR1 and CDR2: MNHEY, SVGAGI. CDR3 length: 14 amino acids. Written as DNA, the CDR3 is TGTGCCAGCACCAAAGCGGGAGGGCCCTACGAGCAGTACTTC. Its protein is CASTKAGGPYEQYF.

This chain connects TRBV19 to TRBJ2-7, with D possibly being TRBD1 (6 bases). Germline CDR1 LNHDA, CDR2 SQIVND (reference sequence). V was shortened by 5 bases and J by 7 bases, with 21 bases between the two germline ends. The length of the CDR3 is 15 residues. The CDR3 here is CASSASLQGLEEQYF. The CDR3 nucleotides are TGTGCCAGTAGTGCCTCTCTACAGGGTTTAGAGGAGCAGTACTTC.

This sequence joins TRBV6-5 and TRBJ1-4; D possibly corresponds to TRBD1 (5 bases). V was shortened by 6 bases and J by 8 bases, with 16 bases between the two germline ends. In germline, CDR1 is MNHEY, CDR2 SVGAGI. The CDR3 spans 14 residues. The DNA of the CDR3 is TGTGCCAGCAGGCTCCAGGGAGGGTCGGAAAAACTGTTTTTT. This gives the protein CASRLQGGSEKLFF.

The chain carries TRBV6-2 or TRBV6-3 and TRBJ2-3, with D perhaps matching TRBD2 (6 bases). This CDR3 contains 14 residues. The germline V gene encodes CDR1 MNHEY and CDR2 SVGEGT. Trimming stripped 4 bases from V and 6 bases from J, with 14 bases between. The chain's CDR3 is CASSLTGERDTQYF. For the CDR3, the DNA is TGTGCCAGCAGTTTGACGGGGGAGCGGGATACGCAGTATTTT.

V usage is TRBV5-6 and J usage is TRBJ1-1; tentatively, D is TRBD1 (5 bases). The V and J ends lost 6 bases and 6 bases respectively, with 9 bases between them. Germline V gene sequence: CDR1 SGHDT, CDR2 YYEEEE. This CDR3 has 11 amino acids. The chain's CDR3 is CASKAGSEAFF. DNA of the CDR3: TGTGCCAGCAAGGCAGGGTCTGAAGCTTTCTTT.

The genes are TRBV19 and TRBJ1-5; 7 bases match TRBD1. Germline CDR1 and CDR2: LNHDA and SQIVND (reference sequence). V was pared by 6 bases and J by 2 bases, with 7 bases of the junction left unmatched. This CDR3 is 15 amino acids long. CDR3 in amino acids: CASRTDREGNQPQHF. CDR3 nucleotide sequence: TGTGCCAGTAGAACTGACAGGGAGGGCAATCAGCCCCAGCATTTT.

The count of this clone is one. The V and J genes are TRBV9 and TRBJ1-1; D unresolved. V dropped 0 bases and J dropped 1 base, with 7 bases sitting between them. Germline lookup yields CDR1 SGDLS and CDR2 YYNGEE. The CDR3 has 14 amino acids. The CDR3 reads CASSVGPPNTEAFF. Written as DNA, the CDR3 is TGTGCCAGCAGCGTAGGGCCCCCGAACACTGAAGCTTTCTTT. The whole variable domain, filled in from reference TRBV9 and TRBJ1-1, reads DSGVTQTPKHLITATGQRVTLRCSPRSGDLSVYWYQQSLDQGLQFLIQYYNGEERAKGNILERFSAQQFPDLHSELNLSSLELGDSALYFCASSVGPPNTEAFFGQGTRLTVV.

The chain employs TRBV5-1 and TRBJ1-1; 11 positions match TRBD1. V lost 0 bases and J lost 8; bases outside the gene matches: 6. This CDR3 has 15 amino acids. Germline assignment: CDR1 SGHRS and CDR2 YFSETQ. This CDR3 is CASSLAGGDRGEAFF. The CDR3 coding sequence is TGCGCCAGCAGCTTGGCAGGCGGGGACAGGGGGGAAGCTTTCTTT.

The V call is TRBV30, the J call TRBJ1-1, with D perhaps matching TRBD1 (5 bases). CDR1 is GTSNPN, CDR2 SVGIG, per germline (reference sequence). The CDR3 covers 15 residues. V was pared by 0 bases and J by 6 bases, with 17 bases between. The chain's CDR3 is CAWSVPPGGAAEAFF. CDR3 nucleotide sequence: TGTGCCTGGAGTGTACCCCCAGGAGGGGCGGCTGAAGCTTTCTTT.

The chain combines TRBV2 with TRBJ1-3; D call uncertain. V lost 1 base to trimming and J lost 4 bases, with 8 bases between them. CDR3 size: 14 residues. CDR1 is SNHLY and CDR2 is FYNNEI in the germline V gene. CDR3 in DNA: TGTGCCAGCAGTGAAGGCGGGTCCGGAAACACCATATATTTT. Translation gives CASSEGGSGNTIYF. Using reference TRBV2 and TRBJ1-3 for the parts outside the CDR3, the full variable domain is EPEVTQTPSHQVTQMGQEVILRCVPISNHLYFYWYRQILGQKVEFLVSFYNNEISEKSEIFDDQFSVERPDGSNFTLKIRSTKLEDSAMYFCASSEGGSGNTIYFGEGSWLTVV.

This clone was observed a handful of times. In DNA, the CDR3 is TGTGCCAGCACCGGAGGGACTAGCTTGGGGGAGACCCAGTACTTC. Protein sequence: CASTGGTSLGETQYF. The chain is built from TRBV9 and TRBJ2-5, with 9 bases matching TRBD2. Per germline, CDR1 SGDLS and CDR2 YYNGEE. The V segment lost 6 bases and the J segment 5 bases; nucleotides outside the gene matches: 11. The CDR3 contains 15 residues.

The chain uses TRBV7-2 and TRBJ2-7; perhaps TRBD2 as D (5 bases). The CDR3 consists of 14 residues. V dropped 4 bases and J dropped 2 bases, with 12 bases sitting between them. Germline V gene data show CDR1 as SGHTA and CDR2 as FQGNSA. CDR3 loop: CASSWLVTTYEQYF. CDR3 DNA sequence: TGTGCCAGCAGCTGGCTGGTGACTACCTACGAGCAGTACTTC.

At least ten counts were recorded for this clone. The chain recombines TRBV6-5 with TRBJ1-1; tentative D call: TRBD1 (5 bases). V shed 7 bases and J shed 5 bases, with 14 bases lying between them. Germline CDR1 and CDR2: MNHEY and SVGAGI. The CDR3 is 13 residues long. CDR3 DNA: TGTGCCAGCACTAGTCGTAAGGGGACTGAAGCTTTCTTT. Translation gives CASTSRKGTEAFF.

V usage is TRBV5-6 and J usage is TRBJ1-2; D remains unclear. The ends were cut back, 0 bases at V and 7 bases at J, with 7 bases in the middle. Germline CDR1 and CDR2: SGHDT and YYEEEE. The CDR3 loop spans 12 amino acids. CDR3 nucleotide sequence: TGTGCCAGCAGCTTGGGACTACTTGGCTACACCTTC. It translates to CASSLGLLGYTF. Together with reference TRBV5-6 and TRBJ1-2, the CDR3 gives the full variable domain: DAGVTQSPTHLIKTRGQQVTLRCSPKSGHDTVSWYQQALGQGPQFIFQYYEEEERQRGNFPDRFSGHQFPNYSSELNVNALLLGDSALYLCASSLGLLGYTFGSGTRLTVV.

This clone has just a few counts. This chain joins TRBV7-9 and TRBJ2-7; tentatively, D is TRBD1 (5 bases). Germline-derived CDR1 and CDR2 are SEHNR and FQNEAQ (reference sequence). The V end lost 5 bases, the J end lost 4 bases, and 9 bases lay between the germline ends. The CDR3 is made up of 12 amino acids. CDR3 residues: CASSDQGYEQYF. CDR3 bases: TGTGCCAGCAGCGACCAGGGTTACGAGCAGTACTTC. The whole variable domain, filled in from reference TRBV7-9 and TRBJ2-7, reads DTGVSQNPRHKITKRGQNVTFRCDPISEHNRLYWYRQTLGQGPEFLTYFQNEAQLEKSRLLSDRFSAERPKGSFSTLEIQRTEQGDSAMYLCASSDQGYEQYFGPGTRLTVT.